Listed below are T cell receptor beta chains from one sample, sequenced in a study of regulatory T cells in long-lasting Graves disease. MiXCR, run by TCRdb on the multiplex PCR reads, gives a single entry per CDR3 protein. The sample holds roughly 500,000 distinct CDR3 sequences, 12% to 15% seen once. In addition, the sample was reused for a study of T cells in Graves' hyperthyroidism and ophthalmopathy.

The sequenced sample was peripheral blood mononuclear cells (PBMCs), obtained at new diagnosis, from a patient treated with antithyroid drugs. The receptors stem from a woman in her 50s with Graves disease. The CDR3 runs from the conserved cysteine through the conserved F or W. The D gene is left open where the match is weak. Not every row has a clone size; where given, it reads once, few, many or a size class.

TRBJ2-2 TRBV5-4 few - CASSLGTQNTGELFF TGTGCCAGCAGCTTGGGTACTCAGAACACCGGGGAGCTGTTTTTT
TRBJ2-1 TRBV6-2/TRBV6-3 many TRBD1 CASSYSGQGASNEQFF TGTGCCAGCAGTTACTCCGGACAGGGGGCGAGCAATGAGCAGTTCTTC
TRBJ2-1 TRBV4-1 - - CASSQKAGWWNEQFF TGCGCCAGCAGCCAAAAGGCGGGATGGTGGAATGAGCAGTTCTTC
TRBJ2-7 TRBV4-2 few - CASSQENREPYEQYF TGTGCCAGCAGCCAAGAGAACAGGGAACCCTACGAGCAGTACTTC
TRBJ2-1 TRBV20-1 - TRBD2 CSANPSGRTSYNEQFF TGCAGTGCTAATCCTAGCGGGAGGACGAGCTACAATGAGCAGTTCTTC
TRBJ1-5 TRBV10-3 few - CAISKESNQPQHF TGTGCCATTAGTAAGGAGAGCAATCAGCCCCAGCATTTT
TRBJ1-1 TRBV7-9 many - CASSLGGIGAFF TGTGCCAGCAGCTTAGGCGGTATTGGAGCTTTCTTT
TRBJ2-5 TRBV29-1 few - CTIHGGRGAETQYF TGTACCATCCACGGCGGCAGGGGGGCTGAGACCCAGTACTTC
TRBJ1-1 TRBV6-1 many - CASRDNLEAFF TGTGCCAGCAGGGACAACTTGGAAGCTTTCTTT
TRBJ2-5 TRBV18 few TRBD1 CASSPPIGQGETQYF TGTGCCAGCTCACCACCGATAGGACAGGGAGAGACCCAGTACTTC
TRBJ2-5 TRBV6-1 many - CASSESWPETQYF TGTGCCAGCAGTGAATCATGGCCGGAGACCCAGTACTTC
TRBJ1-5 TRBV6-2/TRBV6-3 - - CTSSEMGGSDSNQPQHF TGTACCAGCAGTGAAATGGGCGGCAGCGATAGCAATCAGCCCCAGCATTTT
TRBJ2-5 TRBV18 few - CASSSPQQETQYF TGTGCCAGCTCTTCCCCGCAACAAGAGACCCAGTACTTC
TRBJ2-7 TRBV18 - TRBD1 CASSPGTGEDEQYF TGTGCCAGCTCACCTGGGACAGGGGAGGACGAGCAGTACTTC
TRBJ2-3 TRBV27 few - CASSLLRADTQYF TGTGCCAGCAGTTTACTGCGGGCAGATACGCAGTATTTT
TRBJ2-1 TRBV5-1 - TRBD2 CASSKAGGSSYNEQFF TGCGCCAGCAGTAAAGCGGGGGGCAGCTCCTACAATGAGCAGTTCTTC
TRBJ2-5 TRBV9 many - CASSVATGGRQETQYF TGTGCCAGCAGCGTAGCTACAGGTGGGCGCCAAGAGACCCAGTACTTC
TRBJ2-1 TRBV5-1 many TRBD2 CASSIGLADGYNEQFF TGCGCCAGCAGCATCGGACTAGCGGATGGTTACAATGAGCAGTTCTTC
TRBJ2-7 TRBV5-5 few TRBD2 CASSPQDVASSGYKYEQYF TGTGCCAGCAGCCCCCAGGACGTAGCTTCTAGCGGGTATAAATACGAGCAGTACTTC
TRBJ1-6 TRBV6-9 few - CASSYDHQGSPLHF TGTGCCAGCAGTTACGACCACCAGGGTTCACCCCTCCACTTT
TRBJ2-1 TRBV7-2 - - CASSFGFSYNEQFF TGTGCCAGCAGCTTTGGATTTTCCTACAATGAGCAGTTCTTC
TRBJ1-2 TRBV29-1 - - CSVEDQSYGYTF TGCAGCGTTGAAGATCAATCTTATGGCTACACCTTC
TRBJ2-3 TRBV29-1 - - CSVRTGTDTQYF TGCAGCGTCCGGACTGGCACAGATACGCAGTATTTT
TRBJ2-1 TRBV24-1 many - CATSVGQSYNEQFF TGTGCCACCAGTGTTGGGCAGTCCTACAATGAGCAGTTCTTC
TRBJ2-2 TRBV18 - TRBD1 CASSSQDRGNTGELFF TGTGCCAGCTCCTCACAAGACAGGGGGAACACCGGGGAGCTGTTTTTT
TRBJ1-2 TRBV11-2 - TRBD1 CASSPGQGASGYTF TGTGCCAGCAGCCCCGGACAGGGGGCGAGTGGCTACACCTTC
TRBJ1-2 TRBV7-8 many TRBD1 CASSPTGGIHGYTF TGTGCCAGCAGCCCGACAGGGGGCATTCATGGCTACACCTTC
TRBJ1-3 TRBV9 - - CASSPAPGNTIYF TGTGCCAGCAGCCCAGCCCCCGGAAACACCATATATTTT
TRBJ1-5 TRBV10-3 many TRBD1 CAISEGQGGQPQHF TGTGCCATCAGTGAAGGACAGGGTGGACAGCCCCAGCATTTT
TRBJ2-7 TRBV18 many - CASSPTSSEQYF TGTGCCAGCTCACCAACTAGTTCCGAGCAGTACTTC
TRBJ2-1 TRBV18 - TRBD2 CASSPRTSGDSYNEQFF TGTGCCAGCTCACCGCGAACTAGCGGAGATTCCTACAATGAGCAGTTCTTC
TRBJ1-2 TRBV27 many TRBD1 CASSLSNPGTAAGYTF TGTGCCAGCAGTTTATCCAACCCCGGGACAGCAGCTGGCTACACCTTC
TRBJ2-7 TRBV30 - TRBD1 CAWAHRGPYEQYF TGTGCCTGGGCTCACAGGGGACCCTACGAGCAGTACTTC
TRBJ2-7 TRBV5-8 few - CASSYLAVISYEQYF TGTGCCAGCAGCTATTTAGCGGTGATCTCCTACGAGCAGTACTTC
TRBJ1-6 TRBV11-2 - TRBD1 CASSLDRPGQGGSPLHF TGTGCCAGCAGCTTAGATCGACCGGGACAGGGTGGTTCACCCCTCCACTTT
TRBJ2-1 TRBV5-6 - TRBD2 CASSQDQRGRVGYNEQFF TGTGCCAGCAGCCAAGACCAGCGGGGCCGAGTAGGGTACAATGAGCAGTTCTTC
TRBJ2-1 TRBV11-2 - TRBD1 CASSLTGTGAINEQFF TGTGCCAGCAGCTTAACCGGGACAGGGGCCATCAATGAGCAGTTCTTC
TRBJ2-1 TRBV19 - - CASSIQGGNYNEQFF TGTGCCAGTAGTATACAGGGGGGAAATTACAATGAGCAGTTCTTC
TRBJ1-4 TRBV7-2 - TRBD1 CASSSSTGWGEKLFF TGTGCCAGCAGCTCTTCGACAGGGTGGGGTGAAAAACTGTTTTTT